The sequence of this T cell receptor (beta chain) was determined in a study of T-cell memory formation after mild COVID-19. From the 5' RACE reads, TCRdb called clonotypes with MiXCR, one entry per CDR3 protein. Of tens of thousands of distinct CDR3 sequences detected, around a quarter appear once; the ten largest clones hold approximately 43%. The CDR3 sequence is 15 residues long. V lost 0 bases and J 9 bases, leaving 15 bases between the germline ends. The germline V gene has CDR1 LGHNA and CDR2 YNFKEQ. Concerning this clonotype itself: Its specificity is unknown.

Findings and limits, study-wide: CD4/CD8 balance held among clones contracting day 15 to 85, and later expanders leaned CD4+. The second-wave clones peaking on day 37 were not confirmed as SARS-CoV-2-specific.

This sequence joins TRBV4-2 and TRBJ2-1; D tentatively reads TRBD1 or TRBD2 (7 bases each). The receptor's source is a man between 18 and 35 years old who had mild COVID-19 (a few samples of this study predate the infection). Cell type and time point are not known. The sequencing sample was made of PBMCs or a T cell subset sorted from them (not recorded which). In DNA, the CDR3 is TGTGCCAGCAGCCAAGACCCGGGACAGCGGGGTGAGCAGTTCTTC. It yields the protein CASSQDPGQRGEQFF.